The present T cell receptor beta chain was sequenced within a study of blood T cells in healthy people across ages. V was clipped by 3 bases and J by 6 bases, with 23 bases between them. The CDR3 spans 16 residues. Looked up from germline, CDR1 is DFQATT and CDR2 is SNEGSKA (reference sequence). The second PCR ran roughly 6 to 12 cycles with a sample-barcoded 5' primer and J-beta primers. TCRdb analysed the 5' RACE reads with MiXCR anew, one entry per CDR3 protein. This table has 720,000 or so distinct CDR3 sequences, over 40% appearing once. The chain recombines TRBV20-1 with TRBJ1-1, with TRBD1 as a possible D gene (5 bases). Sequencing was carried out using blood. This clonotype was obtained from an elderly man in good health. CDR3 region: CSAREPVGRASAEAFF. The DNA of the CDR3 is TGCAGTGCTAGGGAACCCGTCGGCAGGGCTTCGGCTGAAGCTTTCTTT.